This T cell receptor (beta chain) was profiled in a study of blood T cell repertoires in COVID-19 (dated by TCRdb to about 2020). Some background on the complete study: Samples covering the acute and convalescent phases of COVID-19 were provided by collaborators in the United States, Italy and Spain. The material from the prospective study consisted of cDNA or gDNA derived from T cells, B-cell-depleted T cells, or PBMCs. Subjects who had been exposed to COVID-19, were actively infected with it, or had recovered from it provided the deeply sampled blood TCRbeta repertoires that made up the dataset. The repertoires were released in a freely available public database intended as a resource for research on the immune response to SARS-CoV-2. Samples were obtained from the ongoing ImmuneRACE study (first 160 participants) and from about 1,300 subjects provided by 6 global collaborators. The sample metadata nearly always contained a de-identified subject ID, COVID-19 status, age in years and sex. Where available, HLA class I and class II types were obtained from metadata supplied by the sample provider rather than from assay-based typing.

Worth noting for this clone: Its antigen specificity is not known. Base qualities are not recorded, but no much larger clone differs from it by a single base.

The immunoSEQ Assay, a bias-controlled multiplex PCR, was used to amplify TCRbeta CDR3 regions from genomic DNA. The authors' analysis ran thus. Within the assay, amplification of reference gene primers was used to estimate how many nucleated cells each sample contained. To quantify the absolute abundance of each unique TCRbeta CDR3 rearrangement, sequence reads were collapsed and filtered. For each sample, productive Simpson clonality was calculated as the square root of Simpson's diversity index over productive rearrangements. As stored in TCRdb, this immuneACCESS dataset retains in-frame rearrangements with V and J assigned. A fraction of the clones does not appear; measured against another copy, unresolved V genes explain less than half of the discrepancy, and the remainder lacks a known reason. V and J calls and clone size are given by that table; D and trimming were obtained from the DNA. The sample table shows more than 150,000 clones, and about nine tenths are seen once. Jointly, the top ten make up 6.7% of the sample.

Summary of the overall study and its limitations: How much clinical and demographic metadata was included differed by source and by participant, and the metadata was provided uncurated.

Collaborating institutions collected whole blood in K2EDTA tubes following their own protocols. For TCRbeta analysis, collaborators shipped samples in one of three forms: frozen whole blood, isolated PBMCs, or DNA extracted from either of those sample types. From its cysteine to its phenylalanine, the CDR3 spans 15 amino acids. Here the CDR3 DNA is all that survives: 45 bases in frame from base 1. V is pruned by 1 base and J by 4 bases, leaving 6 bases of the junction without a gene match. Based on the germline V gene, the CDR1 and CDR2 sequences are SGHRS and YFSETQ. The rearrangement joined TRBV5-1 to TRBJ2-5; 8 middle bases align to TRBD2. Specimen: peripheral blood. This TCR was sampled from a man in his forties with acute or convalescent COVID-19. The nucleotide sequence is TGCGCCAGCAGCTTGATGGCGGGGGGAGGAGAGACCCAGTACTTC. This gives the protein CASSLMAGGGETQYF. Extended through the reference TRBV5-1 and TRBJ2-5 proteins, this CDR3 yields the full variable domain: KAGVTQTPRYLIKTRGQQVTLSCSPISGHRSVSWYQQTPGQGLQFLFEYFSETQRNKGNFPGRFSGRQFSNSRSEMNVSTLELGDSALYLCASSLMAGGGETQYFGPGTRLLVL.